This T cell receptor beta chain was retrieved from a study of CD8+ T cells in alopecia areata (dated by TCRdb to the late 2010s). Background on the whole study: The treated patients took part in an open-label pilot trial in which moderate-to-severe alopecia areata was treated with oral tofacitinib at 5 to 10 mg twice daily. Tofacitinib was administered for 6 to 18 months, and 6 months of follow-up off drug were then conducted to assess delayed response and recurrence. For the treated patients, the SALT score, which quantifies what percentage of scalp surface area is affected, served as the measure of disease severity. High-throughput TCRbeta sequencing was used to examine T cell clonal expansion in alopecia areata in both the C3H/HeJ mouse model and human patients. In humans, TCRbeta sequencing was performed on scalp tissue and on sorted CD4+ and CD8+ peripheral blood T cells from healthy controls and from patients with patchy or totalis/universalis alopecia areata. Tofacitinib-treated patients had biopsies at baseline and at 4 and 24 weeks of treatment, with a later scalp biopsy in several patients. Scalp clonality was compared across normal scalp (n=4), patchy alopecia areata scalp (n=8), and alopecia totalis/universalis scalp (n=8). The RNA source kit depended on sample type: the PAXgene miRNA kit for fixed scalp, the miRNeasy kit for PBMCs, and the RNeasy kit for mouse skin. immunoSEQ multiplex PCR using 35 Vbeta forward primers and 13 Jbeta reverse primers was used to amplify TCRbeta CDR3 regions. General study outcomes and caveats: Because the treated cohort was small and included a single nonresponder, larger studies are needed to assess links between baseline CD8+ expansion and response. During tofacitinib treatment, many expanded lesional clones stuck around in both scalp and blood, and this persistence may partly explain why relapse happens after treatment is stopped. Tofacitinib significantly lowered scalp clonality and the number of expanded CD8+ clones among the top 100 scalp clones. Resident alphabeta T cells in normal human skin are also sequenced, complicating scalp TCR repertoire analysis, unlike mouse skin dominated by gammadelta T cells. Shared TCR sequences between patients were less evident than in mice, which may be partly attributable to HLA diversity in the patient population. Compared with normal scalp, lesional scalp had higher clonality and more expanded CD8+ clones, particularly in alopecia totalis/universalis, a pattern that suggests antigenic drive.

Worth noting for this clone: No cognate antigen has been identified for it. Qualities for individual bases were not recorded, and no much larger clone is one base off.

This specimen's time point label, per the study, means: 24 weeks on oral tofacitinib. The sample's treatment or condition label is to be understood as: oral pan-JAK inhibitor, 5-10 mg twice daily. Lesional scalp punch biopsies and peripheral blood were collected from alopecia areata patients. PBMCs were isolated by density centrifugation and stained for CD3, CD4 and CD8, after which CD4+ and CD8+ T cells were sorted on a FACSAria. The library was prepared using the immunoSEQ multiplex PCR assay. For TCR sequencing, RNA was extracted from every sample and reverse transcribed into cDNA to serve as template. SuperScript III was used to make first-strand cDNA, primed with a 2:1 mix of oligo-dT and random hexamers. A synthetic immune receptor repertoire was used to measure amplification bias, and any remaining bias was corrected computationally. In the paper's pipeline: After raw reads were preprocessed to remove errors, the CDR3 was defined following IMGT conventions as running from the conserved cysteine to phenylalanine. Clonality was calculated as 1 minus Shannon entropy normalized by log2 of the number of productive unique TCRs. CD4 or CD8 identity of scalp clones was inferred by cross-referencing scalp TCRbeta sequences with sorted blood CD4 and CD8 repertoires. This is the immuneACCESS table as TCRdb keeps it, with only in-frame sequences that have V and J called. A part of the clones is gone; compared with another copy, unresolved V genes explain less than half, and the rest is unexplained. That table is the source of V, J and clone size, and D and trimming were worked out from the DNA. For this sample there are 150,000 to 250,000 clones; over 45% appear just once. Clones ranked in the top ten supply 5% to 6% of the sample.

V lost 0 bases and J lost 6 bases; the stretch between them is 15 bases long. The germline V gene provides CDR1 LGHNA and CDR2 YNFKEQ. The CDR3 contains 15 residues, cysteine and phenylalanine counted. This entry keeps only the CDR3 DNA: 45 bases, framed from base 1. The V gene is TRBV4-2 and the J gene is TRBJ2-7; the D region possibly corresponds to TRBD1 (6 bases align). The TCR sequence derives from a human donor with alopecia areata. Sample: CD4+ T cells sorted from blood, taken at week 24, from a patient treated with tofacitinib. The CDR3 is CASSQDRGRGREQYF. The DNA sequence is TGTGCCAGCAGCCAAGATAGAGGCAGGGGACGCGAGCAGTACTTC.